What follows are 27 T cell receptor beta chains derived from one specimen sequenced in a study of cytomegalovirus exposure and HLA in healthy donors. 13 Jbeta primers and 60 Vbeta primers were used for the PCR. The repertoire was sequenced with immunoSEQ multiplex PCR; TCRdb's copy has only in-frame clones and lacks some. The sample lists about 93,000 clones, over 75% seen once, with approximately 3.8% in the top ten. The sample taken for sequencing was PBMCs. The receptors here all came from a man aged 45-65 years in good health and CMV-seronegative.

The chain links TRBV18 to TRBJ2-3; 7 bases are a match to TRBD2. The CDR3 totals 13 residues. The germline V gene has CDR1 KGHSH and CDR2 LQKENI. The J segment lost 6 bases and the V segment lost 3 bases, leaving 3 bases of the junction unmatched. CDR3 amino acids: CASSPREMDTQYF. CDR3 in DNA: TGTGCCAGCTCACCGCGGGAGATGGATACGCAGTATTTT.

The chain couples TRBV27 to TRBJ2-5; 10 bases line up with TRBD2. The germline V gene encodes CDR1 MNHEY and CDR2 SMNVEV (reference sequence). J was trimmed by 3 bases and V by 5 bases; bases with no gene match: 9. This CDR3 comprises 16 residues. CDR3: CASSRWTSGGKETQYF. CDR3 coding DNA: TGTGCCAGCAGTCGCTGGACTAGCGGAGGGAAAGAGACCCAGTACTTC.

CDR3 region: CASSSQGASNTGELFF. DNA for the CDR3: TGTGCCAGCAGTTCTCAGGGGGCATCGAACACCGGGGAGCTGTTTTTT. The V call is TRBV28, the J call TRBJ2-2; the match to TRBD1 covers 8 bases. Germline V gives CDR1 MDHEN, CDR2 SYDVKM. The CDR3 totals 16 residues. V dropped 4 bases and J dropped 0; count of bases not matched to a gene: 4.

The chain joins TRBV6-5 to TRBJ1-2; TRBD1 might be the D (6 bases). Germline assignment: CDR1 MNHEY and CDR2 SVGAGI. This CDR3 has 14 residues. V was trimmed by 2 bases and J by 3 bases, leaving 10 bases between them. The CDR3: CASSYRQEDYGYTF. The CDR3 DNA sequence: TGTGCCAGCAGTTACCGACAGGAGGACTATGGCTACACCTTC.

The chain employs TRBV11-1 and TRBJ2-7; D perhaps matches TRBD2 (5 bases). This CDR3 comprises 14 residues. Trimming left V 1 base short and J 2 bases short, with 9 bases between. Germline loops: CDR1 SGHAT, CDR2 FQDESV (reference sequence). CDR3 DNA: TGTGCCAGCAGCTTAGTGGGAGAGGCCTACGAGCAGTACTTC. Protein: CASSLVGEAYEQYF. The entire variable domain, with the rest obtained from reference TRBV11-1 and TRBJ2-7, is as follows: EAEVAQSPRYKITEKSQAVAFWCDPISGHATLYWYRQILGQGPELLVQFQDESVVDDSQLPKDRFSAERLKGVDSTLKIQPAELGDSAMYLCASSLVGEAYEQYFGPGTRLTVT.

The CDR3 nucleotides are TGTGCCTGGAGTGCCGCGGACAGGGGGAAACTGTTTTTT. Protein sequence: CAWSAADRGKLFF. The V and J genes are TRBV30 and TRBJ1-4; 10 nucleotides match TRBD1. The CDR3 length is 13 residues. V was pared by 1 base and J by 11 bases, with 4 bases of the junction left unmatched. CDR1 and CDR2 (germline): GTSNPN, SVGIG (reference sequence).

The table lists this clone with a few counts. The chain combines TRBV9 with TRBJ2-7, with D uncertain. CDR3 length: 11 residues. Trimming removed 2 bases at V and 4 bases at J, with 4 bases between. From germline, CDR1 is SGDLS and CDR2 YYNGEE. CDR3 DNA sequence: TGTGCCAGCAGCGTCCGGTACGAGCAGTACTTC. This encodes CASSVRYEQYF.

This chain connects TRBV6-5 to TRBJ1-1; possibly TRBD1 for D (5 bases). This CDR3 has 14 amino acids. The V end was cut by 6 bases, the J end by 3 bases, with 14 bases between. Germline CDR1 is MNHEY and CDR2 is SVGAGI. The CDR3 nucleotides read TGTGCCAGCAGGCAGGGTAAGGATGACACTGAAGCTTTCTTT. It translates to CASRQGKDDTEAFF.

J is TRBJ2-7 and V is TRBV5-1; D is perhaps TRBD1 (6 bases). The V gene lost 0 bases and the J gene lost 2 bases, with 9 bases spanning the gap. Germline values: CDR1 SGHRS, CDR2 YFSETQ. The CDR3 consists of 14 residues. The CDR3 region has the DNA TGCGCCAGCAGCTTGGGTCAGGGGCCCTACGAGCAGTACTTC. Translated: CASSLGQGPYEQYF. Combining the CDR3 with reference TRBV5-1 and TRBJ2-7 gives the whole variable domain KAGVTQTPRYLIKTRGQQVTLSCSPISGHRSVSWYQQTPGQGLQFLFEYFSETQRNKGNFPGRFSGRQFSNSRSEMNVSTLELGDSALYLCASSLGQGPYEQYFGPGTRLTVT.

This clone has more than one count but fewer than ten. V gene TRBV29-1 combines with J gene TRBJ2-5; 11 nucleotides line up with TRBD1. The CDR3 loop spans 14 amino acids. The germline V gene has CDR1 SQVTM and CDR2 ANQGSEA. V was clipped by 1 base and J by 5 bases; unmatched bases: 3. CDR3 amino acids: CSVEGTGGWETQYF. CDR3 coding DNA: TGCAGCGTTGAAGGGACAGGGGGCTGGGAGACCCAGTACTTC.

The chain links TRBV9 to TRBJ2-3; 8 positions match TRBD1. The V segment lost 7 bases and the J segment 6 bases; nucleotides outside the gene matches: 10. CDR1 and CDR2 from the germline V gene are SGDLS and YYNGEE. This CDR3 has 14 amino acids. CDR3 loop: CASGGQGATDTQYF. The CDR3, as DNA: TGTGCCAGCGGTGGGCAGGGGGCGACCGATACGCAGTATTTT.

This clone was seen only a few times. CDR3 protein: CASSQDRDYGYTF. In DNA form, the CDR3 reads TGTGCCAGCAGTCAGGACAGGGACTATGGCTACACCTTC. This chain links TRBV6-5 with TRBJ1-2, with TRBD1 identical over 8 bases. The CDR3 is 13 residues long. With V trimmed by 5 bases and J by 3 bases, 2 bases remained unmatched. Germline loops: CDR1 MNHEY, CDR2 SVGAGI.

V and J are TRBV7-2 and TRBJ2-7, with TRBD1 as a possible D gene (6 bases). The CDR3 is made up of 18 amino acids. Germline V gene data show CDR1 as SGHTA and CDR2 as FQGNSA. V gave up 1 base and J gave up 0 bases, with 19 bases separating them. The CDR3 is CASSLGGGRRTASYEQYF. The CDR3 DNA reads as TGTGCCAGCAGCTTAGGAGGAGGACGTCGGACAGCCTCCTACGAGCAGTACTTC.

This clone was counted a few times. This rearrangement joins TRBV28 to TRBJ2-7, with TRBD1 matching over 11 bases. V lost 4 bases to trimming and J lost 6 bases; unmatched junction nucleotides: 5. Germline V gene data show CDR1 as MDHEN and CDR2 as SYDVKM. This CDR3 has 14 residues. The DNA of the CDR3 is TGTGCCAGCAGTTGGACAGGGGGCGCGTTCGAGCAGTACTTC. It yields the protein CASSWTGGAFEQYF.

The rearrangement joins TRBV9 to TRBJ1-5; D perhaps matches TRBD1 (5 bases). The germline V gene encodes CDR1 SGDLS and CDR2 YYNGEE. This CDR3 spans 15 amino acids. The V and J ends lost 4 bases and 7 bases respectively, with 18 bases between them. The CDR3 sequence: CASSPQGGVGQPQHF. In DNA, the CDR3 is TGTGCCAGCAGCCCCCAAGGAGGGGTAGGGCAGCCCCAGCATTTT.

The chain carries TRBV6-1 and TRBJ2-3, with 7 bases fitting TRBD2. Looked up from germline, CDR1 is MNHNS and CDR2 is SASEGT. Trimming cost V 6 bases and J 5 bases; bases outside gene matches: 5. This CDR3 is 13 amino acids long. In nucleotides, the CDR3 is TGTGCCAGCAGGAGGGACTATCAAGATACGCAGTATTTT. Its protein product is CASRRDYQDTQYF.

This chain joins TRBV4-1 and TRBJ2-2, with D possibly TRBD1 on 5 matching bases. Looked up from germline, CDR1 is MGHRA and CDR2 is YSYEKL. The CDR3 length is 15 residues. The ends were cut back, 0 bases at V and 5 bases at J, with 10 bases in the middle. CDR3 residues: CASSQDSGSTGELFF. The DNA of the CDR3 is TGCGCCAGCAGCCAAGATTCAGGGTCAACCGGGGAGCTGTTTTTT.

The chain carries TRBV7-9 and TRBJ1-2; D is possibly TRBD1 (5 bases). With 1 base removed from V and 1 base from J, the gap between germline ends came to 10 bases. The CDR3 runs 15 residues. Germline loops: CDR1 SEHNR, CDR2 FQNEAQ (reference sequence). The chain's CDR3 is CASSLVGDFNYGYTF. As DNA, the CDR3 is TGTGCCAGCAGCTTAGTAGGGGACTTTAACTATGGCTACACCTTC.

The chain recombines TRBV13 with TRBJ2-3; D perhaps matches TRBD1 (6 bases). The length of the CDR3 is 15 residues. Trimming cost V 4 bases and J 5 bases, with 16 bases left between them. Germline CDR1 and CDR2: PRHDT and FYEKMQ (reference sequence). Here the CDR3 DNA reads TGTGCCAGCAGCTCGGACAGACTTTGGGGAGATACGCAGTATTTT. Translated, it gives CASSSDRLWGDTQYF.

J is TRBJ2-5 and V is TRBV7-6; TRBD2 is a possible D gene (7 bases). V dropped 5 bases and J dropped 4 bases, with 26 bases sitting between them. This CDR3 contains 18 residues. Germline V lookup: CDR1 SGHVS, CDR2 FNYEAQ. CDR3 DNA sequence: TGTGCCAGCAGCCTAAGGGGGGGCCGGGGCGGGGCCGGAGAGACCCAGTACTTC. This codes for CASSLRGGRGGAGETQYF.

This rearrangement joins TRBV7-2 to TRBJ2-7; 9 bases align to TRBD1. This CDR3 is built from 13 residues. J was trimmed by 3 bases and V by 6 bases; bases with no gene match: 3. CDR1 and CDR2 from the germline V gene are SGHTA and FQGNSA. The CDR3 region is CASSPTGGYEQYF. The DNA for the CDR3 is TGTGCCAGCAGTCCGACAGGGGGCTACGAGCAGTACTTC.

The CDR3 loop reads CASSPEQGASYGYTF. CDR3 bases: TGTGCCAGCTCACCCGAACAGGGGGCTTCCTATGGCTACACCTTC. The J gene is TRBJ1-2, the V gene TRBV18; 9 nucleotides line up with TRBD1. Germline-derived CDR1 and CDR2 are KGHSH and LQKENI. Trimming took 3 bases from V and 4 from J; bases not matched to a gene: 6. This CDR3 is built from 15 residues.

This chain links TRBV5-5 with TRBJ2-5; 9 bases agree with TRBD1. The V and J ends lost 3 bases and 5 bases, in that order; junction bases with no gene match: 8. Germline V lookup: CDR1 SGHKS, CDR2 YYEKEE (reference sequence). This CDR3 contains 15 residues. The CDR3 sequence is CASSSGTGTVETQYF. The DNA of the CDR3 is TGTGCCAGCAGCTCCGGGACAGGGACCGTGGAGACCCAGTACTTC.

V is TRBV6-1 and J is TRBJ2-5; 7 nucleotides align to TRBD1. The J call may be in error: the DNA end matches TRBJ2-7 better. CDR3 size: 14 residues. The germline V gene has CDR1 MNHNS and CDR2 SASEGT. CDR3 coding DNA: TGTGCCAGCAGACTGACAGGGAGACCCTACGAGCAGTACTTC. Translating gives CASRLTGRPYEQYF.

The rearrangement links TRBV28 to TRBJ1-6; 10 bases are a match to TRBD1. The CDR3 is 14 amino acids. With 6 bases clipped from V and 9 bases from J, the junction kept 5 bases outside the gene matches. Germline V gives CDR1 MDHEN, CDR2 SYDVKM. The CDR3 loop is CASRTGGGRSPLHF. CDR3 sequence (DNA): TGTGCCAGCAGGACAGGGGGCGGGCGTTCACCCCTCCACTTT.

Only one count was recorded for this clone. The CDR3 nucleotides read TGTGCCAGCAGTTTAGACTTCGCAGGGAAGAATCAGCCCCAGCATTTT. This codes for CASSLDFAGKNQPQHF. The rearrangement links TRBV28 to TRBJ1-5; weak D call: TRBD1 (5 bases). V was pared by 2 bases and J by 4 bases, with 15 bases between. Germline loops: CDR1 MDHEN, CDR2 SYDVKM. This CDR3 comprises 16 residues.

Regarding this clone: At the DNA level, this CDR3 is encoded by other sequences in the same sample as well. The chain links TRBV11-2 to TRBJ2-7; D remains ambiguous. The CDR3 runs to 13 residues. V lost 3 bases, J lost 2 bases, and 8 bases lay in between. Germline V lookup: CDR1 SGHAT, CDR2 FQNNGV. CDR3 amino acids: CASSLNSPYEQYF. The CDR3 nucleotides read TGTGCCAGCAGCTTGAACAGCCCCTACGAGCAGTACTTC.